The entry that follows covers one T cell receptor beta chain sequence. Its antigen remains undetermined. No per-base quality is available; no much larger clone lies one base away. The CDR3 contains 13 residues, cysteine and phenylalanine counted. Only the CDR3 DNA stays, 39 bases, in frame from base 1. Between the V and J ends, shortened by 6 bases and 6 bases respectively, the junction contains 11 bases. Based on the germline V gene (reference sequence), the CDR1 and CDR2 sequences are MNHNY and SVGAGI. Receptor amplification or capture employed the immunoSEQ multiplex PCR assay. Genomic DNA from the sorted T-cell subsets was used to amplify and sequence rearranged TCR beta chain products. In the original analysis: Repertoire diversity of productive TCR beta rearrangements was quantified using Shannon entropy and Simpson indices. Clonal expansion was assessed using the summed frequency of the 100 most abundant productive TCR beta clonotypes among total reads. The TRB repertoires were scored with a self-reactivity index that is based on amino acid usage at CDR3beta positions 6 and 7. Two-way ANOVA was used for repertoire analyses, and Student t or Mann-Whitney tests were used for flow cytometric analyses. This immuneACCESS table, as held by TCRdb, lists in-frame sequences with V and J called but not all clones. Of the missing ones, under half trace to an unresolved V gene in checked studies; the others have no known cause. V and J calls and clone size are those listed in that table; D and trimming were worked out from the DNA. The sample table records about 30,000 clones; about 96% of these occur just once. Roughly 0.32% of the sample lies in the top ten.

Before genomic DNA extraction, conventional CD4+ T cells were isolated from blood as CD25-low CD127-high cells. Repertoire analyses used fewer than ten healthy control donors as the comparison group. This record comes from a study of regulatory and conventional T cells in RAG deficiency (dated by TCRdb to the late 2010s). Regarding the research as a whole: The study used high-throughput TCR beta sequencing to compare repertoire diversity and composition of Treg, conventional CD4+ and CD8+ T cells between RAG-deficient patients and healthy controls.

Paper-wide results and their limitations: In Omenn syndrome patients, sorted CD25-high CD127-low cells may represent peripherally activated cells rather than bona fide Treg cells. Compared with controls, Omenn syndrome and CID/AS patients had approximately 99-fold fewer unique TCR beta sequences in Treg cells, whereas the reduction in the other subsets was approximately 9.8-fold. Some T-cell subset analyses were not done for some subjects. All patient T-cell subsets had shorter CDR3 lengths; Omenn syndrome patients showed >80% Treg-Tconv repertoire overlap at nucleotide and amino acid level. Compared with control T-cell subpopulations, RAG-deficient patients had much lower Shannon entropy and higher Simpson indices.

The sample also formed part of further work on regulatory T cells. As that second study puts it: The multiplex PCR used 52 forward TRBV primers and 13 reverse TRBJ primers, with assay-based and computational corrections for amplification bias. Patient repertoires showed restricted unique TRB V-J pairs and skewed V and J gene usage, most marked in regulatory T cells. T-cell receptor beta repertoires of sorted regulatory, conventional CD4+ and CD8+ T cells were compared between CD3G-deficient patients and healthy controls. Ficoll density separation was used to isolate peripheral blood mononuclear cells. Rearranged TRB loci were amplified from genomic DNA by multiplex PCR within the immunoSEQ assay. TRB amplicons were sequenced using an Illumina HiSeq platform. Custom algorithms error-filtered the raw sequences and aligned them to reference gene sequences, after which the immunoSEQ online tools were used for analysis. The frequencies of productive and nonproductive TRB rearrangements were evaluated among unique sequences as well as among total sequences. Prism software was used to run t tests, Mann-Whitney tests or two-way ANOVA for comparisons between groups.

The source is a human donor in good health. The chain uses TRBV6-6 and TRBJ2-2, with the D gene too uncertain to name. The sample comprised CD25- CD4+ T cells sorted from blood. For the CDR3, the sequence is CASSTQVAGELFF. The bases read TGTGCCAGCAGCACCCAGGTCGCCGGGGAGCTGTTTTTT.